The 3 T cell receptor beta chains presented below share a single source sample, sequenced in a study of blood T cell repertoires in COVID-19. The data were produced by immunoSEQ multiplex PCR, yet TCRdb's version contains in-frame clones alone and is incomplete. The sample has roughly 250,000 clones, about 80% seen once. The specimen sequenced was peripheral blood. The receptors originated from a woman aged 80 or over with acute or convalescent COVID-19.

This chain joins TRBV27 and TRBJ1-2, with 8 nucleotides matching TRBD1. V shed 4 bases, J shed 2 bases, and the junction held 6 bases outside the gene matches. Germline V gene sequence: CDR1 MNHEY, CDR2 SMNVEV (reference sequence). This CDR3 has 15 amino acids. CDR3 sequence (DNA): TGTGCCAGCAGTTCTACCTGGACAGGGAACTATGGCTACACCTTC. It encodes CASSSTWTGNYGYTF.

This chain joins TRBV10-3 and TRBJ1-2, with TRBD1 matching 10 bases. J lost 2 bases, V lost 4 bases, and 7 bases had no gene match. This CDR3 has 16 amino acids. The germline gives CDR1 ENHRY, CDR2 SYGVKD. In DNA, the CDR3 is TGTGCCATCAGTGCGGGAGGGACAGGGGACAACTATGGCTACACCTTC. This sequence encodes CAISAGGTGDNYGYTF.

The gene calls are TRBV19 and TRBJ2-3, with D possibly matching TRBD2 (5 bases). Trimming cost V 3 bases and J 4 bases, with 14 bases left between them. The CDR3 loop spans 15 amino acids. Germline V gives CDR1 LNHDA, CDR2 SQIVND (reference sequence). The CDR3 loop is CASSMGRTGADTQYF. The CDR3, as DNA: TGTGCCAGTAGTATGGGCAGGACTGGGGCAGATACGCAGTATTTT.